Shown below are 8 T cell receptor beta chains from a single sample sequenced in a study. Via MiXCR, TCRdb re-called the 5' RACE reads, giving one row per CDR3 protein. The profile covers about 42,000 distinct CDR3 sequences, with less than 25% appearing a single time and over 3.5% taken by the ten largest. The sorted Tregs were CD4+CD25+CD127-/low cells. Sequencing was carried out using Tregs sorted from blood. The receptor set was obtained from a female donor with breast cancer.

Concerning this clonotype itself: A much larger clone lies a single base off, so this may be a read error. The V call is TRBV12-3 or TRBV12-4, the J call TRBJ2-2; D possibly corresponds to TRBD2 (6 bases). The CDR3 sequence is 15 residues long. As DNA, the CDR3 is TGTACCAGCGGGCGATCGGGAGCGGGCACCGGGGAGCTGTTTTTT. Amino acids: CTSGRSGAGTGELFF.

V usage is TRBV27 and J usage is TRBJ2-2; perhaps D is TRBD1 or TRBD2 (5 bases each). CDR1 is MNHEY and CDR2 is SMNVEV in the germline V gene (reference sequence). CDR3 length: 13 residues. V was shortened by 6 bases and J by 7 bases, with 12 bases between the two germline ends. In DNA form, the CDR3 reads TGTGCCAGCAGCTTACGAGGGGTCGGGGAGCTGTTTTTT. Its translation: CASSLRGVGELFF.

About this clonotype: Sequence at one end of the junction differs from germline and may be a read error. The chain is built from TRBV4-1 and TRBJ2-7; possibly TRBD1 for D (5 bases). The germline V gene has CDR1 MGHRA and CDR2 YSYEKL. The CDR3 spans 15 residues. The CDR3 region has the DNA TGCGCCAGCAGCGAAGACACCCACTTGGGGCTAATCCAGTACTTC. This translates into CASSEDTHLGLIQYF.

This clonotype was recorded a few times. This rearrangement joins TRBV12-3 or TRBV12-4 to TRBJ2-1; 12 nucleotides agree with TRBD2. V gave up 1 base and J gave up 3 bases; unmatched junction bases: 1. The CDR3 has 16 amino acids. The CDR3 sequence: CASSLEGLAGYNEQFF. In DNA, the CDR3 is TGTGCCAGCAGTTTAGAGGGACTAGCGGGCTACAATGAGCAGTTCTTC.

This chain links TRBV7-9 with TRBJ2-1; D call uncertain. CDR3 length equals 12 residues. Trimming pared 5 bases from V and 6 bases from J, leaving 8 bases between. Germline-derived CDR1 and CDR2 are SEHNR and FQNEAQ (reference sequence). CDR3 nucleotide sequence: TGTGCCAGCAGCCCATGGAGCAATGAGCAGTTCTTC. It yields the protein CASSPWSNEQFF. The variable domain in full, with the rest retrieved from reference TRBV7-9 and TRBJ2-1, is DTGVSQNPRHKITKRGQNVTFRCDPISEHNRLYWYRQTLGQGPEFLTYFQNEAQLEKSRLLSDRFSAERPKGSFSTLEIQRTEQGDSAMYLCASSPWSNEQFFGPGTRLTVL.

With regard to this clonotype: A much larger clone differs from this one at a single base, so this may be a read error. This chain joins TRBV15 and TRBJ2-2; TRBD2 agrees at 9 bases. Germline values: CDR1 LNHNV, CDR2 YYDKDF (reference sequence). CDR3 length: 15 residues. The CDR3 spells CTTGRVAGVTGELFF. CDR3 bases: TGTACCACCGGACGGGTAGCGGGAGTCACCGGGGAGCTGTTTTTT. Together with reference TRBV15 and TRBJ2-2, the CDR3 gives the full variable domain: DAMVIQNPRYQVTQFGKPVTLSCSQTLNHNVMYWYQQKSSQAPKLLFHYYDKDFNNEADTPDNFQSRRPNTSFCFLDIRSPGLGDTAMYLCTTGRVAGVTGELFFGEGSRLTVL.

This clonotype occurred a few times. This chain connects TRBV18 to TRBJ2-5; 7 nucleotides match TRBD1. The CDR3 has 14 amino acids. Germline CDR1 reads KGHSH; CDR2 reads LQKENI. The junction had 4 bases not matched to a gene; V was cut back by 5 bases and J by 1 base. The CDR3 region has the DNA TGTGCCAGCTCATTGGACAGGTCCCAAGAGACCCAGTACTTC. Translated, it gives CASSLDRSQETQYF.

The chain employs TRBV7-9 and TRBJ2-3; 10 nucleotides agree with TRBD2. Losses at the gene ends were 4 bases for V and 2 bases for J; bases not matched to a gene: 3. The CDR3 spans 15 residues. From germline, CDR1 is SEHNR and CDR2 FQNEAQ (reference sequence). Here the CDR3 reads CASSWTSGITDTQYF. In DNA, the CDR3 is TGTGCCAGCAGCTGGACTAGCGGAATCACAGATACGCAGTATTTT.